The entry below gives a single TCR beta chain sequence along with its context. It has no known antigen specificity. The input lacks base qualities; no much larger clone sits a single base away. V is trimmed back by 5 bases and J by 8 bases, and the junction contains 3 bases that no gene match accounts for. Spanning cysteine to phenylalanine, the CDR3 consists of 12 amino acids. The retained sequence is limited to the CDR3, 36 bases, with the frame set at the first base. The germline V gene (reference sequence) sets CDR1 to PRHDT and CDR2 to FYEKMQ. Genomic DNA was isolated from the sorted cells so that the TCRbeta CDR3 region could be sequenced. The immunoSEQ Assay was used to sequence the TCRbeta CDR3 regions. Drawn from immuneACCESS, this table holds only the in-frame rearrangements with V and J called that TCRdb kept. Clones are partly lost; checked studies trace under half to an unresolved V gene and leave the rest unexplained. In this sample the table shows 25,000 to 30,000 clones, 70% to 80% of which occur a single time. Roughly 11% of the sample is in the top ten clones.

This specimen comes from a study of OX40 agonist ivuxolimab in advanced cancers. Some background on the complete study: Ivuxolimab, which targeted the costimulatory receptor OX40 (CD134), was an agonistic, fully human IgG2 monoclonal antibody. Peripheral TCRbeta sequencing was intended to test whether TCR sequence diversity was altered and clonal T-cell expansion was caused by ivuxolimab. Patients were allowed to have had prior anti-PD-1, anti-PD-L1 or anti-CTLA-4 therapy, and approximately 40% of the dose-escalation patients had been treated with checkpoint inhibitors. Partial responses were achieved by three dose-escalation patients, of whom one had hepatocellular carcinoma and two had cutaneous melanoma. In the dose-escalation cohort, about four fifths of patients were male, and the mean age was 60 years with a range of about 20 to 80. The monotherapy dose-escalation portion (N of about 57 patients) of the phase I ivuxolimab trial is reported in the paper. Intravenous ivuxolimab was administered to patients every 2 weeks at six dose levels: 0.01, 0.1, 0.3, 1.5, 3 and 10 mg/kg. Of the approximately 54 dose-escalation patients, hepatocellular carcinoma was present in about 20, melanoma in roughly 15, renal cell carcinoma in 9 and head and neck cancer in 9.

Broader findings and caveats from the paper: Low levels of normalized T-cell clonal expansion were also seen in some patients who did not respond. After ivuxolimab, CD8+ T cells had more expanded clones than CD4+ T cells on average. At doses of 0.1 to 3.0 mg/kg, clonal expansion of both CD4+ and CD8+ blood T cells was observed from baseline to week 6. In the 0.1-3.0 mg/kg groups, partial responders had among the lowest normalized peripheral clonal expansion, particularly in CD8+ T cells. Which antigens the clonally expanded peripheral T cells were specific for was not determined.

The trial excluded patients who had a history of autoimmune disease or who were on systemic immunosuppression. In every dose cohort, peripheral blood was drawn for TCR sequencing at baseline, cycle 4 day 1, and cycle 7 day 1. The samples were taken from a phase I, first-in-human, multicenter, open-label dose-escalation trial of ivuxolimab. Adults with locally advanced or metastatic melanoma, renal cell, hepatocellular, or head and neck squamous cell carcinoma were enrolled in the trial. Before TCR sequencing, CD4+ T cells and CD8+ T cells were sorted from peripheral blood as separate populations. This TCR was sampled from an adult with an advanced solid tumor such as melanoma, head and neck, liver or kidney cancer. The sample was CD4+ or CD8+ T cells sorted from blood, taken in a trial of the OX40 agonist ivuxolimab. The chain employs TRBV13 and TRBJ2-4; 7 bases in the middle match TRBD1. The CDR3 region: CASSGQEDIQYF. The sequenced DNA: TGTGCCAGCAGCGGACAGGAAGACATTCAGTACTTC.